This T cell receptor beta chain was retrieved from a study of cytomegalovirus exposure and HLA in healthy donors. Study-wide results and limits: Earlier analysis found most TCR beta V segments productive about 90% or about 30% of the time. A few V segments could not be told apart, such as TRBV6-2 and TRBV6-3, and were left out. Later on, an analysis found that several of the most significant clusters appeared to be linked to common viral pathogens, which included parvovirus B19. Presence/absence comparisons presumed near-even sequencing depth among donors.

The primer mix had 60 Vbeta and 13 Jbeta primers. TCRdb's copy holds only in-frame clones and misses some; the assay was immunoSEQ multiplex PCR. The profile shows more than 110,000 clones, about 73% of them singletons. Germline V gene sequence: CDR1 SEHNR, CDR2 FQNEAQ (reference sequence). The CDR3 is made up of 16 amino acids. Trimming took 5 bases from V and 3 from J; bases not matched to a gene: 10. A note on this clone: Its target is not known.

This receptor was identified in a woman aged 60-75 years in good health and CMV-seropositive. The genes are TRBV7-9 and TRBJ2-5; 9 bases fit TRBD1. What was sequenced was PBMCs. In DNA, the CDR3 is TGTGCCAGCAGCCGGAACGGCGGGACAGGGAAAGAGACCCAGTACTTC. This gives the protein CASSRNGGTGKETQYF.